These 21 T cell receptor beta chains were sequenced from one sample in a study of T cell responses to AZD1222 COVID-19 vaccine. Measured with immunoSEQ multiplex PCR; TCRdb has only the in-frame clones, and not every one. This sample has approximately 140,000 clones, with roughly 94% found just once. This specimen was peripheral blood, taken on day 0 of AZD1222 vaccination. These receptors originate from an adult in good health.

In DNA, the CDR3 is TGTGCCAGCACCCTTAGGCTAGCGGGAGTCAATGAGCAGTTCTTC. As protein: CASTLRLAGVNEQFF. The chain links TRBV27 to TRBJ2-1; the match to TRBD2 covers 10 bases. Trimming removed 7 bases from V and 6 bases from J; junction bases left unmatched: 9. The CDR3 has 15 residues. The germline V gene has CDR1 MNHEY and CDR2 SMNVEV (reference sequence).

This clone appeared a single time. The rearrangement links TRBV5-1 to TRBJ1-2; a possible D gene is TRBD1 (5 bases). CDR1 and CDR2 (germline): SGHRS, YFSETQ. This CDR3 region has 17 residues. V lost 1 base to trimming and J lost 3 bases, with 19 bases between them. In DNA form, the CDR3 reads TGCGCCAGCAGCTTGCGAGAAGCTAGGCAGGGAGACTATGGCTACACCTTC. Translating gives CASSLREARQGDYGYTF.

The gene calls are TRBV9 and TRBJ2-5; 8 bases match TRBD2. This CDR3 spans 15 amino acids. Germline CDR1 is SGDLS and CDR2 is YYNGEE. V shed 0 bases and J 5 bases; nucleotides not matched to a gene: 6. The CDR3 spells CASSVAGGPSETQYF. CDR3 nucleotide sequence: TGTGCCAGCAGCGTAGCGGGGGGGCCGTCCGAGACCCAGTACTTC. The whole variable domain, remainder taken from reference TRBV9 and TRBJ2-5, is DSGVTQTPKHLITATGQRVTLRCSPRSGDLSVYWYQQSLDQGLQFLIQYYNGEERAKGNILERFSAQQFPDLHSELNLSSLELGDSALYFCASSVAGGPSETQYFGPGTRLLVL.

The V and J genes are TRBV29-1 and TRBJ2-2; the match to TRBD1 covers 12 bases. The CDR3 consists of 16 residues. Trimming cost V 7 bases and J 6 bases; bases outside gene matches: 12. Germline V lookup: CDR1 SQVTM, CDR2 ANQGSEA. This CDR3 reads CSAKYRDRGPAGELFF. DNA of the CDR3: TGCAGCGCTAAATACCGGGACAGGGGGCCGGCCGGGGAGCTGTTTTTT.

This rearrangement joins TRBV7-8 to TRBJ2-7; the D call may be TRBD1 or TRBD2 (5 bases each). Trimming took 5 bases from V and 6 from J, leaving 17 bases between them. This CDR3 is 14 amino acids long. Germline CDR1 and CDR2: SGHVS and FQNEAQ. In DNA form, the CDR3 reads TGTGCCAGCAGCCCCGGACCCGAGGGGCTCGAGCAGTACGTC. Translating gives CASSPGPEGLEQYV.

This chain connects TRBV7-9 to TRBJ2-1; either TRBD1 or TRBD2 may fit D (6 bases each). The CDR3 runs to 15 residues. V dropped 1 base and J dropped 7 bases, with 14 bases sitting between them. The germline V gene has CDR1 SEHNR and CDR2 FQNEAQ (reference sequence). CDR3 region: CASSLVTGRTNEQFF. Written as DNA, the CDR3 is TGTGCCAGCAGCTTAGTAACAGGGAGGACGAATGAGCAGTTCTTC.

This chain joins TRBV2 and TRBJ2-5, with 13 positions matching TRBD2. The CDR3 has 20 amino acids. Germline values: CDR1 SNHLY, CDR2 FYNNEI. V was clipped by 6 bases and J by 2 bases; unmatched bases: 18. This CDR3 is CASSEQGRTSGSKRQETQYF. CDR3 coding DNA: TGTGCCAGCAGCGAACAGGGAAGGACTAGCGGGAGTAAGAGACAAGAGACCCAGTACTTC.

The J gene is TRBJ1-4, the V gene TRBV6-1; a possible D gene is TRBD1 (5 bases). The V end lost 0 bases, the J end lost 7 bases, and 18 bases lay between the germline ends. The CDR3 loop spans 17 amino acids. Looked up from germline, CDR1 is MNHNS and CDR2 is SASEGT. CDR3 nucleotide sequence: TGTGCCAGCAGTGAAGCGGTTGGAAGGGGTTTCGGTGAAAAACTGTTTTTT. Encoded protein: CASSEAVGRGFGEKLFF.

The J gene is TRBJ1-1, the V gene TRBV19, with D perhaps matching TRBD1 (5 bases). This CDR3 has 14 residues. The germline V gene encodes CDR1 LNHDA and CDR2 SQIVND (reference sequence). The germline V and J ends were trimmed by 8 bases and 0 bases, with 13 bases remaining between them. CDR3 nucleotides: TGTGCCAGTGGTTGGGGGAATATGAACACTGAAGCTTTCTTT. Amino acids: CASGWGNMNTEAFF.

This clone was counted a few times. The chain couples TRBV2 to TRBJ1-4; D gene uncertain. The CDR3 consists of 14 residues. The germline V and J ends were trimmed by 6 bases and 5 bases, with 13 bases remaining between them. Germline-derived CDR1 and CDR2 are SNHLY and FYNNEI. The CDR3 loop reads CASRRLAENEKLFF. The CDR3 region has the DNA TGTGCCAGCAGGCGGCTGGCAGAAAATGAAAAACTGTTTTTT.

The J gene is TRBJ2-7, the V gene TRBV21-1; TRBD1 is the table's D call, not checked against the DNA. TRBV21-1 is recorded as a pseudogene. The CDR3 sequence is 16 residues long. The CDR3 sequence: CASSNGRDRGRGEQYV. The DNA of the CDR3 is TGTGCCAGCAGCAACGGAAGAGACAGGGGGCGCGGTGAGCAGTACGTC.

V gene TRBV5-4 combines with J gene TRBJ1-4; D remains unclear. The germline V and J ends were trimmed by 2 bases and 3 bases, with 11 bases remaining between them. CDR1 is SGHNT, CDR2 YYREEE, per germline (reference sequence). CDR3 length: 15 residues. DNA of the CDR3: TGTGCCAGCAGCTTAAGTGGCAGACCTAATGAAAAACTGTTTTTT. It specifies CASSLSGRPNEKLFF.

CDR3: CASSFPYTQVTLGGQPQHF. The CDR3 DNA is TGTGCCAGCAGCTTTCCCTATACCCAGGTAACTTTGGGGGGACAGCCCCAGCATTTT. The V gene is TRBV7-2, the J gene TRBJ1-5; a weak D match, TRBD1 (5 bases). V lost 3 bases and J lost 7, with 28 bases in between. The CDR3 sequence is 19 residues long. Germline V lookup: CDR1 SGHTA, CDR2 FQGNSA.

The chain couples TRBV7-9 to TRBJ2-1; D is undetermined. Germline values: CDR1 SEHNR, CDR2 FQNEAQ (reference sequence). The V end lost 3 bases, the J end lost 8 bases, and 11 bases lay between the germline ends. This CDR3 has 13 residues. The CDR3 DNA follows: TGTGCCAGCAGCTTGGATCTTTACGATGAGCAGTTCTTC. Translating gives CASSLDLYDEQFF.

The CDR3 is CASSTYRDQPQHF. The DNA of the CDR3 is TGTGCCAGCAGTACATACAGGGATCAGCCCCAGCATTTT. The chain has TRBV2 and TRBJ1-5; D perhaps matches TRBD1 (6 bases). The V end was cut by 5 bases, the J end by 5 bases, with 10 bases between. The CDR3 sequence is 13 residues long. Germline V gene sequence: CDR1 SNHLY, CDR2 FYNNEI. The variable domain in full, completed from reference TRBV2 and TRBJ1-5, reads EPEVTQTPSHQVTQMGQEVILRCVPISNHLYFYWYRQILGQKVEFLVSFYNNEISEKSEIFDDQFSVERPDGSNFTLKIRSTKLEDSAMYFCASSTYRDQPQHFGDGTRLSIL.

The J gene is TRBJ2-1, the V gene TRBV19; D is possibly TRBD1 (7 bases). Trimming took off 7 bases at V and 1 base at J, with 14 bases between the two ends. In germline, CDR1 is LNHDA, CDR2 SQIVND (reference sequence). The CDR3 is 15 residues long. CDR3 loop: CASKQGGQSYNEQFF. The CDR3 DNA reads as TGTGCCAGTAAGCAGGGGGGCCAGTCCTACAATGAGCAGTTCTTC.

This rearrangement joins TRBV20-1 to TRBJ1-1; D is possibly TRBD1 (6 bases). Germline-derived CDR1 and CDR2 are DFQATT and SNEGSKA (reference sequence). The CDR3 is 10 residues long. V lost 6 bases to trimming and J lost 10 bases, with 12 bases between them. In nucleotides, the CDR3 is TGCAGTGCCAGGGGATTAAGAGCTTTCTTT. Translating gives CSARGLRAFF.

The V call is TRBV20-1, the J call TRBJ1-1; D is possibly TRBD1 (5 bases). The CDR3 sequence is 11 residues long. Germline V gene sequence: CDR1 DFQATT, CDR2 SNEGSKA (reference sequence). This chain's CDR3 is CSSREMSEAFF. As DNA, the CDR3 is TGCAGCTCCAGGGAGATGTCTGAAGCTTTCTTT.

The chain links TRBV7-6 to TRBJ2-1; the match to TRBD2 covers 14 bases. Germline V gene lookup returns CDR1 SGHVS and CDR2 FNYEAQ. V lost 4 bases to trimming and J lost 0 bases; unmatched junction nucleotides: 11. CDR3 length: 20 residues. CDR3 residues: CASSSPGLAGDLSSYNEQFF. CDR3 DNA: TGTGCCAGCAGCTCCCCGGGACTAGCGGGAGATCTGAGCTCCTACAATGAGCAGTTCTTC.

This clone was recorded once. The V call is TRBV2, the J call TRBJ1-6; D perhaps matches TRBD1 (5 bases). Germline V gene sequence: CDR1 SNHLY, CDR2 FYNNEI. The CDR3 is 14 amino acids. The V and J ends lost 6 bases and 13 bases respectively, with 19 bases between them. The CDR3 region is CASRAGFEQSPLHF. CDR3 nucleotides: TGTGCCAGCAGGGCAGGGTTTGAACAATCGCCCCTCCACTTT.

The chain uses TRBV6-5 and TRBJ2-1, with D possibly being TRBD1 (6 bases). There are 13 residues in the CDR3. V was cut by 3 bases and J by 5 bases, with 8 bases left in between. CDR1 and CDR2 (germline): MNHEY, SVGAGI. The CDR3 region is CASSYAGDNEQFF. The CDR3 DNA reads as TGTGCCAGCAGTTATGCAGGGGACAATGAGCAGTTCTTC.